Each of the 5 T cell receptor beta chains below was sequenced from the same sample in a study of CD8 T cells in ankylosing spondylitis. TCRdb reprocessed the 5' RACE reads with MiXCR, giving one entry per CDR3 protein. This sample has 220,000 or so distinct CDR3 sequences, with about 11% found just once. The specimen was blood, either unsorted or a sorted T cell fraction (not recorded which). These receptors were taken from a male donor with ankylosing spondylitis or in good health (not recorded which).

This clonotype was counted at least ten times. The chain links TRBV27 to TRBJ2-3, with D perhaps matching TRBD2 (6 bases). The V gene's germline CDR1 is MNHEY and CDR2 SMNVEV (reference sequence). The ends were cut back, 0 bases at V and 7 bases at J, with 17 bases in the middle. CDR3 length equals 16 residues. This chain's CDR3 is CASSLSGTPTAHTQYF. The DNA for the CDR3 is TGTGCCAGCAGTTTATCGGGGACTCCCACGGCTCATACGCAGTATTTT.

This clonotype was observed many times. The V call is TRBV6-1, the J call TRBJ2-3; perhaps TRBD1 as D (6 bases). The germline V and J ends were trimmed by 0 bases and 8 bases, with 12 bases remaining between them. The CDR3 sequence is 14 residues long. Per the germline V gene, CDR1 is MNHNS and CDR2 is SASEGT. The CDR3 DNA reads as TGTGCCAGCAGTGAAGCGCTGGGACAAAGTACGCAGTATTTT. Translating gives CASSEALGQSTQYF.

This clonotype was recorded at least ten times. CDR3 sequence reads: CASRKNRTGTGELFF. The CDR3 DNA sequence: TGTGCCAGCAGGAAAAATCGGACAGGGACCGGGGAGCTGTTTTTT. This chain connects TRBV12-3 or TRBV12-4 to TRBJ2-2, with 8 bases lining up with TRBD1. Trimming cost V 6 bases and J 5 bases; bases outside gene matches: 8. The CDR3 spans 15 residues.

Worth noting for this clonotype: A much larger clone differs by one base, so this may be a read error. The V and J genes are TRBV20-1 and TRBJ2-2, with a weak D call TRBD2 (7 bases). Germline V gene lookup returns CDR1 DFQATT and CDR2 SNEGSKA (reference sequence). The CDR3 loop spans 15 amino acids. The CDR3 is CRARKGGAGTGELFF. CDR3 nucleotide sequence: TGCAGAGCTAGGAAAGGGGGGGCCGGCACCGGGGAGCTGTTTTTT.

This clonotype has at least ten counts. The chain recombines TRBV5-1 with TRBJ1-2; perhaps TRBD1 as D (5 bases). The V gene's germline CDR1 is SGHRS and CDR2 YFSETQ. Trimming pared 4 bases from V and 0 bases from J, leaving 16 bases between. The CDR3 length is 16 residues. The CDR3 nucleotides are TGCGCCAGCAGCGACACCGGGACCGCCACTAACTATGGCTACACCTTC. Protein product: CASSDTGTATNYGYTF.